Below, 19 T cell receptor beta chains from the same sample are listed, as sequenced in a study of blood T cell repertoires in COVID-19. Using immunoSEQ multiplex PCR, the repertoire was profiled, and TCRdb retains in-frame clones only, with some absent. The sample includes about 160,000 clones, around 92% of them seen just once. Input material: peripheral blood. These receptors were collected from a man under 40 with COVID-19, enrolled during active disease.

This clone was found once. The rearrangement links TRBV6-5 to TRBJ1-2, with 7 bases fitting TRBD1. CDR1 and CDR2 from the germline V gene are MNHEY and SVGAGI. With 2 bases clipped from V and 3 bases from J, the junction kept 6 bases outside the gene matches. The CDR3 has 15 amino acids. CDR3 coding DNA: TGTGCCAGCAGTTACCGGGACAGTGGGGACTATGGCTACACCTTC. The encoded protein is CASSYRDSGDYGYTF.

The chain uses TRBV10-1 and TRBJ2-1; no definite D call. The V and J ends lost 3 bases and 7 bases respectively, with 13 bases between them. The CDR3 sequence is 14 residues long. In germline, CDR1 is WNHNN, CDR2 SYGVQD (reference sequence). The chain's CDR3 is CASSETRETNEQFF. The CDR3, as DNA: TGCGCCAGCAGTGAAACCCGAGAGACAAATGAGCAGTTCTTC.

This chain joins TRBV7-8 and TRBJ2-7, with 10 positions matching TRBD2. The germline V gene encodes CDR1 SGHVS and CDR2 FQNEAQ. V shed 5 bases, J shed 4 bases, and the junction held 17 bases outside the gene matches. The CDR3 runs 18 residues. The CDR3 region is CASSPTDSGGADGYEQYF. As DNA, the CDR3 is TGTGCCAGCAGCCCAACCGACAGCGGGGGGGCCGATGGATACGAGCAGTACTTC. Supplemented by reference TRBV7-8 and TRBJ2-7, the full variable domain reads GAGVSQSPRYKVAKRGQDVALRCDPISGHVSLFWYQQALGQGPEFLTYFQNEAQLDKSGLPSDRFFAERPEGSVSTLKIQRTQQEDSAVYLCASSPTDSGGADGYEQYFGPGTRLTVT.

This clone was seen once. The rearrangement links TRBV10-3 to TRBJ1-3; 7 bases agree with TRBD1. Germline values: CDR1 ENHRY, CDR2 SYGVKD. The CDR3 covers 15 residues. V shed 8 bases and J 2 bases; nucleotides not matched to a gene: 9. CDR3 DNA sequence: TGTGCCATCTCTCTAGACAGGGTTACTGGAAACACCATATATTTT. Translated: CAISLDRVTGNTIYF.

V and J are TRBV7-9 and TRBJ1-1; D gene unclear. The CDR3 spans 15 residues. CDR1 is SEHNR and CDR2 is FQNEAQ in the germline V gene (reference sequence). The V gene lost 8 bases and the J gene lost 1 base, with 17 bases spanning the gap. The CDR3: CASGFYATENTEAFF. DNA for the CDR3: TGTGCCAGCGGGTTTTATGCCACAGAGAACACTGAAGCTTTCTTT.

V and J are TRBV4-1 and TRBJ1-1; D gene ambiguous. From germline, CDR1 is MGHRA and CDR2 YSYEKL. V was cut by 0 bases and J by 1 base, with 12 bases left in between. This CDR3 contains 16 residues. In nucleotides, the CDR3 is TGCGCCAGCAGCCAAGAGAAGAAGCGGGCGAACACTGAAGCTTTCTTT. Translated: CASSQEKKRANTEAFF.

The J gene is TRBJ1-2, the V gene TRBV10-3; 7 nucleotides align to TRBD1. V gave up 2 bases and J gave up 6 bases; unmatched junction bases: 9. Germline V gives CDR1 ENHRY, CDR2 SYGVKD. This CDR3 is built from 15 residues. The CDR3 coding sequence is TGTGCCATCAGTGAGGAGATGAGGGGGCGAGATGGCTACACCTTC. This sequence encodes CAISEEMRGRDGYTF.

The gene calls are TRBV7-9 and TRBJ2-1, with TRBD2 matching over 11 bases. After removal of 5 bases from V and 3 bases from J, the junction contained 9 bases not matched to a gene. Germline assignment: CDR1 SEHNR and CDR2 FQNEAQ (reference sequence). The CDR3 contains 17 residues. The chain's CDR3 is CASSRSLLAGVYNEQFF. The CDR3 DNA reads TGTGCCAGCAGCAGAAGCCTACTAGCGGGAGTCTACAATGAGCAGTTCTTC. Full variable domain (rest looked up from reference TRBV7-9 and TRBJ2-1): DTGVSQNPRHKITKRGQNVTFRCDPISEHNRLYWYRQTLGQGPEFLTYFQNEAQLEKSRLLSDRFSAERPKGSFSTLEIQRTEQGDSAMYLCASSRSLLAGVYNEQFFGPGTRLTVL.

This clone was observed once. The junction departs from germline at one end; a sequencing error may be responsible. The gene calls are TRBV7-2 and TRBJ2-7; 11 bases map to TRBD1. The CDR3 totals 17 residues. Germline V CDR1 and CDR2: SGHTA, FQGNSA. The CDR3 is CASSLTTGTGGEYEQYF. The DNA for the CDR3 is TGTGCCAGTAGCTTAACAACCGGGACAGGGGGAGAGTACGAGCAGTACTTC.

The chain has TRBV29-1 and TRBJ2-3; TRBD2 agrees at 12 bases. V was clipped by 8 bases and J by 3 bases; unmatched bases: 3. This CDR3 is 13 amino acids long. The V gene's germline CDR1 is SQVTM and CDR2 ANQGSEA. This CDR3 is CSLTSGSTDTQYF. The DNA for the CDR3 is TGCAGCTTGACTAGCGGGAGTACAGATACGCAGTATTTT.

The chain links TRBV30 to TRBJ2-7; no firm D call. Trimming took off 2 bases at V and 1 base at J, with 6 bases between the two ends. This CDR3 is built from 12 residues. The germline CDR1 and CDR2 sequences are GTSNPN and SVGIG (reference sequence). The CDR3 reads CAWSPGSYEQYF. CDR3 nucleotide sequence: TGTGCCTGGAGTCCAGGATCCTACGAGCAGTACTTC.

The CDR3 region is CASSLAGGGGNTIYF. CDR3 DNA: TGCGCCAGCAGCTTGGCCGGGGGAGGAGGAAACACCATATATTTT. V is TRBV5-1 and J is TRBJ1-3; possibly TRBD1 for D (5 bases). With 0 bases removed from V and 4 bases from J, the gap between germline ends came to 11 bases. The CDR3 has 15 residues. The germline gives CDR1 SGHRS, CDR2 YFSETQ.

For the CDR3, the DNA is TGTGCCAGCAGCCACGGGACTGAAGCTTTCTTT. Amino acids: CASSHGTEAFF. The chain carries TRBV4-2 and TRBJ1-1; no definite D call. This CDR3 has 11 residues. Germline V lookup: CDR1 LGHNA, CDR2 YNFKEQ. V dropped 3 bases and J dropped 5 bases, with 4 bases sitting between them.

The rearrangement joins TRBV30 to TRBJ2-1; 7 bases align to TRBD1. Germline V gene data show CDR1 as GTSNPN and CDR2 as SVGIG (reference sequence). Unmatched junction bases numbered 6, after V lost 1 base and J lost 6 bases. CDR3 length: 14 amino acids. The CDR3 reads CAWSGGGRGNEQFF. The CDR3 bases are TGTGCCTGGAGTGGAGGGGGCCGCGGCAATGAGCAGTTCTTC.

The rearrangement joins TRBV5-4 to TRBJ2-3; 11 bases agree with TRBD1. This CDR3 spans 15 amino acids. From germline, CDR1 is SGHNT and CDR2 YYREEE (reference sequence). With 4 bases clipped from V and 4 bases from J, the junction kept 5 bases outside the gene matches. The CDR3 DNA reads TGTGCCAGCAGCCCCGGACAGGGGGCCGCAGATACGCAGTATTTT. Translation gives CASSPGQGAADTQYF. Complete variable domain (other parts from reference TRBV5-4 and TRBJ2-3): ETGVTQSPTHLIKTRGQQVTLRCSSQSGHNTVSWYQQALGQGPQFIFQYYREEENGRGNFPPRFSGLQFPNYSSELNVNALELDDSALYLCASSPGQGAADTQYFGPGTRLTVL.

The chain employs TRBV6-2 or TRBV6-3 and TRBJ1-1; no reliable D call. The CDR3 loop spans 16 amino acids. Germline V gives CDR1 MNHEY, CDR2 SVGEGT. V lost 0 bases and J 6 bases, leaving 17 bases between the germline ends. The CDR3, as DNA: TGTGCCAGCAGTTACTCGACGGCAGGCTGGTGGGCTGAAGCTTTCTTT. Its translation: CASSYSTAGWWAEAFF.

The CDR3 DNA is TGTGCCAGCACGGCGGGCGATAGCAATCAGCCCCAGCATTTT. Translating it yields CASTAGDSNQPQHF. J is TRBJ1-5 and V is TRBV6-6; D ambiguous. The CDR3 runs 14 residues. V dropped 7 bases and J dropped 0 bases, with 10 bases sitting between them. Germline-derived CDR1 and CDR2 are MNHNY and SVGAGI (reference sequence).

This chain links TRBV28 with TRBJ1-2; 8 bases are a match to TRBD1. The junction had 10 bases not matched to a gene; V was cut back by 5 bases and J by 5 bases. Germline loops: CDR1 MDHEN, CDR2 SYDVKM. This CDR3 is 15 amino acids long. In nucleotides, the CDR3 is TGTGCCAGCAGTCCCCCTATGACAGGGGTATATGGCTACACCTTC. Its protein product is CASSPPMTGVYGYTF.

This chain links TRBV4-2 with TRBJ1-1; 7 bases are shared with TRBD1. This CDR3 contains 16 residues. V was pared by 4 bases and J by 6 bases, with 14 bases of the junction left unmatched. Looked up from germline, CDR1 is LGHNA and CDR2 is YNFKEQ. The CDR3 bases are TGTGCCAGCAGCCCCCACAGGGGACCCCAAGAGGCTGAAGCTTTCTTT. This translates into CASSPHRGPQEAEAFF.